This TCR beta chain was identified in a study of blood T cell repertoires in COVID-19. V was trimmed by 0 bases and J by 3 bases, leaving 11 bases between them. This CDR3 spans 15 amino acids. The germline gives CDR1 LGHDT, CDR2 YNNKEL (reference sequence). In the original workflow: Amplified reference gene primers provided the basis for estimating nucleated cell counts. The data were produced by immunoSEQ multiplex PCR, yet TCRdb's version contains in-frame clones alone and is incomplete. V and J calls and clone size follow that table, whereas D and trimming were derived from the DNA. The data hold approximately 130,000 clones, with 80% to 90% observed a single time.

The sequence was collected from a human donor in a cohort sampled during active COVID-19. Sequencing was done on a sample of peripheral blood. The V and J genes are TRBV3-1 (or the pseudogene TRBV3-2) and TRBJ1-2; the D gene is possibly TRBD1 (5 bases). The chain's CDR3 is CASSQDFGADYGYTF. In DNA, the CDR3 is TGTGCCAGCAGCCAAGATTTTGGGGCGGACTATGGCTACACCTTC.